The TCR beta chain under discussion was sequenced for a study of T cell clonotyping in hematopoietic cell transplantation. From germline, CDR1 is SGHRS and CDR2 YFSETQ. V lost 0 bases and J lost 1, with 10 bases in between. The CDR3 runs to 15 residues. The method was immunoSEQ multiplex PCR; TCRdb's version includes in-frame clones alone and lacks a portion of them. The data contain about 5,000 clones, approximately 91% of them singletons. The specimen was peripheral blood mononuclear cells, collected 100 days after allogeneic stem cell transplant. The TCR was taken from a female patient aged 50-59 years who had an allogeneic stem cell transplant from a related donor, so the T cells may come from the graft donor. Some clones in this sample may be carry-over from other donors' samples. The chain links TRBV5-1 to TRBJ1-1; tentatively, D is TRBD1 (6 bases). The CDR3 sequence is CASSLGQATNTEAFF. CDR3 DNA sequence: TGCGCCAGCAGCTTGGGACAGGCCACGAACACTGAAGCTTTCTTT.